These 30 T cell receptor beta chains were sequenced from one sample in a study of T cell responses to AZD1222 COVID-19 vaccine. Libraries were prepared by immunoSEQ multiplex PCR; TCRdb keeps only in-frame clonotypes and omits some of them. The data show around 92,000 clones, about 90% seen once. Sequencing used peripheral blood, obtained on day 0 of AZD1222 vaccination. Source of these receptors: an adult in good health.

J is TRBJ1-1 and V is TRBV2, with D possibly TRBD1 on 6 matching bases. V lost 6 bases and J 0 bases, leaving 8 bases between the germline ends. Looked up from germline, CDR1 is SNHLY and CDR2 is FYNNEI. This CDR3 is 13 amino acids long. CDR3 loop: CASSGTLNTEAFF. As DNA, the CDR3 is TGTGCCAGCAGCGGGACATTGAACACTGAAGCTTTCTTT.

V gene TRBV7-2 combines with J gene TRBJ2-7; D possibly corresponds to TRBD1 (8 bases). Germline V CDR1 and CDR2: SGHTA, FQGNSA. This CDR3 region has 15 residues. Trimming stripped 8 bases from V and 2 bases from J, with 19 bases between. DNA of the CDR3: TGTGCCAGCGGTAGGGGGGGGACAGGCACCTACGAGCAGTACTTC. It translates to CASGRGGTGTYEQYF.

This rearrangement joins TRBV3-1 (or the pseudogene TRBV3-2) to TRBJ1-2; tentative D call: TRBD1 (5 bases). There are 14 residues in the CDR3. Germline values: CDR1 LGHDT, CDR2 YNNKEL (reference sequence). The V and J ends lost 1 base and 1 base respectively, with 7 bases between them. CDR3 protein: CASSQGDRNYGYTF. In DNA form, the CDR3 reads TGTGCCAGCAGCCAAGGGGACCGTAACTATGGCTACACCTTC.

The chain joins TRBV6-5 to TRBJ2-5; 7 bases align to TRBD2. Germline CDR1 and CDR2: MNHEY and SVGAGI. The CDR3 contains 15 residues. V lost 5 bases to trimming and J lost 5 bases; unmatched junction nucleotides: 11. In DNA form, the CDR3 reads TGTGCCAGCAGTCCTCCCCGGGAGGACGGCGAGACCCAGTACTTC. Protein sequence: CASSPPREDGETQYF.

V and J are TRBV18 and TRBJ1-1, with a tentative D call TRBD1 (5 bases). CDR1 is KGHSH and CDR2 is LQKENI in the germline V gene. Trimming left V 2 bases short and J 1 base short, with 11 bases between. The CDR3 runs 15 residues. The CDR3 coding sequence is TGTGCCAGCTCACCATTCGGGACGGGGAACACTGAAGCTTTCTTT. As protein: CASSPFGTGNTEAFF.

Here the CDR3 DNA reads TGTGCCAGTAGTATGCGGGAGGGCGTCGTCTCCTACAATGAGCAGTTCTTC. Encoded protein: CASSMREGVVSYNEQFF. V and J are TRBV19 and TRBJ2-1, with TRBD2 matching over 9 bases. This CDR3 region has 17 residues. V shed 3 bases and J 0 bases; nucleotides not matched to a gene: 6. Germline lookup yields CDR1 LNHDA and CDR2 SQIVND (reference sequence).

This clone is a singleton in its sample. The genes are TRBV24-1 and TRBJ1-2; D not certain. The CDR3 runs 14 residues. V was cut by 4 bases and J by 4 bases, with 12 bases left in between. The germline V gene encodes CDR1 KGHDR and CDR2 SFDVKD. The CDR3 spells CATSDPGLTYGYTF. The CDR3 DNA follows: TGTGCCACCAGTGACCCCGGACTGACCTATGGCTACACCTTC.

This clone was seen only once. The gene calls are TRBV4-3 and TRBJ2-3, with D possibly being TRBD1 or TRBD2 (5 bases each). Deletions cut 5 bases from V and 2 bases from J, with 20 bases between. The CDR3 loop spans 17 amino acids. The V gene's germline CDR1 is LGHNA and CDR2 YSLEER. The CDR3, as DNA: TGCGCCAGCAGCTACTCTTCCCCATGGGGGTCCACAGATACGCAGTATTTT. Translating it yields CASSYSSPWGSTDTQYF.

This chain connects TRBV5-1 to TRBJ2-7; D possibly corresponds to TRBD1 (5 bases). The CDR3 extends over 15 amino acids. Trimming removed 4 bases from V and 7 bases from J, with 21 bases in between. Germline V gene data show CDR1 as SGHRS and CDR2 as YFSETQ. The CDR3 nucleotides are TGCGCCAGCAGCGTACAGGTTGGGCGTTTGGGGGAGCAGTACTTC. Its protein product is CASSVQVGRLGEQYF.

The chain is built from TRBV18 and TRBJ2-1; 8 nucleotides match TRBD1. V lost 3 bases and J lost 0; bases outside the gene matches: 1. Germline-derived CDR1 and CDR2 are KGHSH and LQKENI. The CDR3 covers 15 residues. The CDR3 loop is CASSPQGASYNEQFF. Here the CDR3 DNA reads TGTGCCAGCTCACCTCAGGGGGCCTCCTACAATGAGCAGTTCTTC.

The CDR3 loop is CASSSNRDTEAFF. CDR3 DNA: TGCGCCAGCAGCTCAAACAGGGACACTGAAGCTTTCTTT. The rearrangement joins TRBV5-1 to TRBJ1-1, with D tentatively TRBD1 (6 bases). V lost 3 bases, J lost 3 bases, and 9 bases lay in between. CDR1 and CDR2 (germline): SGHRS, YFSETQ. This CDR3 spans 13 amino acids. The full variable domain, rest sourced from reference TRBV5-1 and TRBJ1-1, is KAGVTQTPRYLIKTRGQQVTLSCSPISGHRSVSWYQQTPGQGLQFLFEYFSETQRNKGNFPGRFSGRQFSNSRSEMNVSTLELGDSALYLCASSSNRDTEAFFGQGTRLTVV.

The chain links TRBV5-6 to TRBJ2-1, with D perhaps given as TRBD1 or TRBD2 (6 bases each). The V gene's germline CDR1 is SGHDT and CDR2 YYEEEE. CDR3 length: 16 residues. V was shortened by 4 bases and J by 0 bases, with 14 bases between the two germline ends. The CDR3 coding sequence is TGTGCCAGCAGCATCAGAGGGGGGAGCTCCTACAATGAGCAGTTCTTC. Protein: CASSIRGGSSYNEQFF.

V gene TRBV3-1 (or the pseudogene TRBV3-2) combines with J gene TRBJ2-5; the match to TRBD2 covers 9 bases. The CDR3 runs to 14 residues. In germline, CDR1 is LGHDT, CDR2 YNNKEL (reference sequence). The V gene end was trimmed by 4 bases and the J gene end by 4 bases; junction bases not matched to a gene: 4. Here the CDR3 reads CASSPTLAGETQYF. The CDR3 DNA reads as TGTGCCAGCAGCCCGACACTAGCGGGAGAGACCCAGTACTTC.

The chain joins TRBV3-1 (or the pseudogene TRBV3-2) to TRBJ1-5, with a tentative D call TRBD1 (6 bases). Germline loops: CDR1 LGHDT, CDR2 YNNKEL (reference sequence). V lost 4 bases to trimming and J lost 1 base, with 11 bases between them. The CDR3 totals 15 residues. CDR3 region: CASSPQGRSNQPQHF. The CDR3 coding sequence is TGTGCCAGCAGCCCACAGGGAAGGAGCAATCAGCCCCAGCATTTT.

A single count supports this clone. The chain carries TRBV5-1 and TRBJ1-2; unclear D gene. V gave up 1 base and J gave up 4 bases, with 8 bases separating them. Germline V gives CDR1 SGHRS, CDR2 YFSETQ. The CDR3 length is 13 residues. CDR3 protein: CASSLYAAYGYTF. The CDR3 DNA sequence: TGCGCCAGCAGCTTGTATGCAGCCTATGGCTACACCTTC.

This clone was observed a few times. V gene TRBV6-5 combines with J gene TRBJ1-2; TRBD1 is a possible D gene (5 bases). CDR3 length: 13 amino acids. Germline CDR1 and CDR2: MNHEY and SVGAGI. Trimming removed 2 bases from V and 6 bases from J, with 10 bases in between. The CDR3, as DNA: TGTGCCAGCAGTTACGAGGGGCGCGATGGCTACACCTTC. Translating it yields CASSYEGRDGYTF.

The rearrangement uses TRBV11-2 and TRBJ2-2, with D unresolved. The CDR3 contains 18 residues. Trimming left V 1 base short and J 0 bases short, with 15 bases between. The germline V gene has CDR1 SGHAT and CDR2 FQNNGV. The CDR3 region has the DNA TGTGCCAGCAGCTTAGCGACCGCCAACATGGCGAACACCGGGGAGCTGTTTTTT. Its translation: CASSLATANMANTGELFF.

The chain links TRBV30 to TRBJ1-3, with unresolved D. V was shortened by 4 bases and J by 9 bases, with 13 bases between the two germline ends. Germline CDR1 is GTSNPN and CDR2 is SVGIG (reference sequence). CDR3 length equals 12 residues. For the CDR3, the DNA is TGTGCCTGGACTTTTAAAAGCGGCACCATATATTTT. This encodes CAWTFKSGTIYF. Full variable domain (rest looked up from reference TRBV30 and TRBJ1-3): SQTIHQWPATLVQPVGSPLSLECTVEGTSNPNLYWYRQAAGRGLQLLFYSVGIGQISSEVPQNLSASRPQDRQFILSSKKLLLSDSGFYLCAWTFKSGTIYFGEGSWLTVV.

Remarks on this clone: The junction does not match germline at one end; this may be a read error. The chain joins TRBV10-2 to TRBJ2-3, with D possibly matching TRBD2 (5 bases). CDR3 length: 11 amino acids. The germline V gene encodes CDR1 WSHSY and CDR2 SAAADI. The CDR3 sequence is CASTEGDTQYF. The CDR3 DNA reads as TGCGCCAGCACTGAGGGAGATACGCAGTATTTT.

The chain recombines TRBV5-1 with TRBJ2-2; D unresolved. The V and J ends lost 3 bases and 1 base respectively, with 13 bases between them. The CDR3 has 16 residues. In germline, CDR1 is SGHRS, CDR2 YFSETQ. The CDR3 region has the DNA TGCGCCAGCAGCTATACTTACAACAAGAACACCGGGGAGCTGTTTTTT. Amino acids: CASSYTYNKNTGELFF. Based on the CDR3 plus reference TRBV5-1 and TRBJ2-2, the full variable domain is KAGVTQTPRYLIKTRGQQVTLSCSPISGHRSVSWYQQTPGQGLQFLFEYFSETQRNKGNFPGRFSGRQFSNSRSEMNVSTLELGDSALYLCASSYTYNKNTGELFFGEGSRLTVL.

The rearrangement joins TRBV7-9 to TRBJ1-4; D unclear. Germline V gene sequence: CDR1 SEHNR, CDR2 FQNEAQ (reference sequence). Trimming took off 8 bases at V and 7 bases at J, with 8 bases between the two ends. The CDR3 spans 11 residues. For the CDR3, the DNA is TGTGCCAGCTCCCGGATTGAAAAACTGTTTTTT. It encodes CASSRIEKLFF.

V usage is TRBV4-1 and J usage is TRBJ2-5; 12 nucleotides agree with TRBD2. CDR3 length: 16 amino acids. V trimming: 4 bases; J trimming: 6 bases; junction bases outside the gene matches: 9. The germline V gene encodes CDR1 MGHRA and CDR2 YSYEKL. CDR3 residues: CASSRIASGRAQTQYF. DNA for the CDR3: TGCGCCAGCAGCCGTATCGCTAGCGGGAGGGCCCAGACCCAGTACTTC.

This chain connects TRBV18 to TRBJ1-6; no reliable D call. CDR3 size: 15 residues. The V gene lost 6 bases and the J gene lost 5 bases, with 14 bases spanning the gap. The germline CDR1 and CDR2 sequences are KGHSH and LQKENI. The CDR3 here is CASSSDIADNSPLHF. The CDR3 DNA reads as TGTGCCAGCTCCTCCGACATCGCCGATAATTCACCCCTCCACTTT.

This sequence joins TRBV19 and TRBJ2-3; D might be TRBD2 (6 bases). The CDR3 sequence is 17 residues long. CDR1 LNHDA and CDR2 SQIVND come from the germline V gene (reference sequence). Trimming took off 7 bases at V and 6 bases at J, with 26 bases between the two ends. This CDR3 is CASTTKARDLRSDTQYF. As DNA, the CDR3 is TGTGCCAGTACCACTAAGGCGCGGGACCTACGGTCGGATACGCAGTATTTT.

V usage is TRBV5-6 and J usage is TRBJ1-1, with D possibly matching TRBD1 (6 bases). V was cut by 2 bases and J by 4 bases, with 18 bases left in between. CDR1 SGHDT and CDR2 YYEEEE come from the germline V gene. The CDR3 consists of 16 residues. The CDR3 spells CASSFFELWGATEAFF. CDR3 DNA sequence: TGTGCCAGCAGCTTTTTCGAACTGTGGGGGGCCACTGAAGCTTTCTTT.

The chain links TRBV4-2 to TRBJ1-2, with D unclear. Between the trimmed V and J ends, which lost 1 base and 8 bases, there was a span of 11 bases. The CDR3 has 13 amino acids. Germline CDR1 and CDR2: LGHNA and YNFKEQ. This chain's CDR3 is CASSQAETVGYTF. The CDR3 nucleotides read TGTGCCAGCAGCCAAGCTGAGACCGTGGGCTACACCTTC.

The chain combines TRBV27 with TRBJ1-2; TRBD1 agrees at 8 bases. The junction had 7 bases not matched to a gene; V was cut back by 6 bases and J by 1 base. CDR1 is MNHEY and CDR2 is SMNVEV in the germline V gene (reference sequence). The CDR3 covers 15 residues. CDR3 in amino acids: CASSRQGPSNYGYTF. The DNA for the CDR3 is TGTGCCAGCAGCCGACAGGGGCCCAGTAACTATGGCTACACCTTC.

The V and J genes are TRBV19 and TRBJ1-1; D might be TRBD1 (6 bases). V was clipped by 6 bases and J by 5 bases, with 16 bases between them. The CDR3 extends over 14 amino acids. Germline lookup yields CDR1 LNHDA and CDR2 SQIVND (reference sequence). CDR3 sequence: CASSPRGGWTEAFF. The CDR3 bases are TGTGCCAGTAGCCCCCGGGGGGGCTGGACTGAAGCTTTCTTT.

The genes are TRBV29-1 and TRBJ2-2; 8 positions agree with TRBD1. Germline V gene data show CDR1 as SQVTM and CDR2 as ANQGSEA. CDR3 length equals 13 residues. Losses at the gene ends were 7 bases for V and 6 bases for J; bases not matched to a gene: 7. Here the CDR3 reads CSAGTGASGELFF. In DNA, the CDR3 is TGCAGCGCGGGGACAGGAGCCTCCGGGGAGCTGTTTTTT.

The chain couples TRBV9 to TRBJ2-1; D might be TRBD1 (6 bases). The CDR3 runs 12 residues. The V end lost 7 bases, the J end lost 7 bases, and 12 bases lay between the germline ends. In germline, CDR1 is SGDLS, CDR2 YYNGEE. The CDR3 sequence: CASSGTRNEQFF. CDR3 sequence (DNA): TGTGCCAGCTCCGGGACACGAAATGAGCAGTTCTTC.